Listed below are T cell receptor beta chains from one sample, sequenced in a study of cytomegalovirus exposure and HLA in healthy donors. This table comes from immunoSEQ multiplex PCR, and its TCRdb copy is limited to in-frame clones, with some not included. The sample records around 130,000 clones, 70% to 75% being singletons. The specimen was PBMCs. The source of these receptors is a woman aged 40 to 50 in good health and CMV-seropositive. Both conserved end residues are part of each CDR3. The order of the fields is V gene, D gene, J gene, clone size, CDR3 DNA, CDR3 protein. D genes are given only for firm matches. The size field is filled for only some rows; it gives once, few, many or a size class.

TRBV6-5	NA	TRBJ2-7	NA	TGTGCCAGCAGCCGGAGCTCCTACGAGCAGTACTTC	CASSRSSYEQYF
TRBV4-3	NA	TRBJ2-7	NA	TGCGCCAGCAGCCAAGAGGCGGGGAGCTCCTACGAGCAGTACTTC	CASSQEAGSSYEQYF
TRBV11-3	TRBD1	TRBJ1-2	few	TGTGCCAGCAGCTTAGCCCCAGGGGGTAACTATGGCTACACCTTC	CASSLAPGGNYGYTF
TRBV5-1	NA	TRBJ1-1	NA	TGCGCCAGCAGCTTGGGTGGGGAGGGAGCTTTCTTT	CASSLGGEGAFF
TRBV18	NA	TRBJ2-7	few	TGTGCCAGCTCACCAATAAACGTCCTGAGCTCCTACGAGCAGTACTTC	CASSPINVLSSYEQYF
TRBV6-1	NA	TRBJ2-7	NA	TGTGCCAGCAGTGAACTTATTGTGGGCGCGGGGGAGCAGTACTTC	CASSELIVGAGEQYF
TRBV5-4	NA	TRBJ2-1	few	TGTGCCAGCAGCTTAGGGGACACCCCGGCAAATGAGCAGTTCTTC	CASSLGDTPANEQFF
TRBV9	NA	TRBJ1-4	once	TGTGCCAGCAGCGTGGGACATCGAACTAATGAAAAACTGTTTTTT	CASSVGHRTNEKLFF
TRBV18	NA	TRBJ1-4	few	TGTGCCAGCTCACGAGAAACTAGGGATGAAAAACTGTTTTTT	CASSRETRDEKLFF
TRBV7-2	NA	TRBJ2-7	NA	TGTGCCAGCAGCTTAGCGGGAGGGGGCTACGAGCAGTACTTC	CASSLAGGGYEQYF
TRBV9	NA	TRBJ1-1	NA	TGTGCCAGCAGCGTAGCCTCGGACAGCTTCTCTGAAGCTTTCTTT	CASSVASDSFSEAFF
TRBV6-5	NA	TRBJ1-6	NA	TGTGCCAGCACGACCGGGGATAATTCACCCCTCCACTTT	CASTTGDNSPLHF
TRBV15	TRBD1	TRBJ2-2	NA	TGTGCCACCAGCAGAGTCTTGGCCGGGACAGGTGGGAACACCGGGGAGCTGTTTTTT	CATSRVLAGTGGNTGELFF
TRBV30	NA	TRBJ1-6	few	TGTGCCTGGAGGGGGACTGCGCATAATTCACCCCTCCACTTT	CAWRGTAHNSPLHF
TRBV14	NA	TRBJ2-7	NA	TGTGCCAGCAGCCAAGATTTAGCGTACGAGCAGTACTTC	CASSQDLAYEQYF
TRBV29-1	NA	TRBJ2-5	NA	TGCAGCGTTGATGTTGGCGGAAGAGAGACCCAGTACTTC	CSVDVGGRETQYF
TRBV7-2	NA	TRBJ1-2	NA	TGTGCCAGCAGCACAGGAGCGAGTGGTGGGGCTAACTATGGCTACACCTTC	CASSTGASGGANYGYTF
TRBV7-2	NA	TRBJ2-5	NA	TGTGCCAGCAGCTTCGACTCAGGGCCCGGAGAGACCCAGTACTTC	CASSFDSGPGETQYF
TRBV28	TRBD1	TRBJ2-7	NA	TGTGCCAGCAGTTTAAACAGGGGTCACGAGCAGTACTTC	CASSLNRGHEQYF
TRBV19	NA	TRBJ1-2	NA	TGTGCCAGTAGTAACCGGGTTAGAGATGGCTACACCTTC	CASSNRVRDGYTF
TRBV4-3	NA	TRBJ1-2	NA	TGCGCCAGCAGCCAAGAGTTCGGAATCGGGGGCTACACCTTC	CASSQEFGIGGYTF
TRBV29-1	TRBD1	TRBJ1-1	NA	TGCAGCGCTCAGTACAGGGGGGGCACTGAAGCTTTCTTT	CSAQYRGGTEAFF
TRBV2	NA	TRBJ2-3	NA	TGTGCCAGCAGCACAGGTAGAACAGATACGCAGTATTTT	CASSTGRTDTQYF